This T cell receptor (beta chain) was identified during a study of blood T cells in healthy people across ages. Study-wide results and limits: When set beside aged donors, long-lived donors presented more naive CD4+ cells and higher diversity. What prevented conclusive comparison of naive and antigen-experienced cells was that PBMCs were unsorted.

PCR was performed a second time for about 6 to 12 cycles using a sample-barcoded 5' primer and a J-beta primer mix. A template-switch adaptor that had 12 random nucleotides put a tag on each cDNA molecule. TCRdb re-analysed the 5' RACE reads in MiXCR, keeping a single row per CDR3 protein. The sample lists roughly 790,000 distinct CDR3 sequences, 40% to 45% occurring once. The authors extracted at least 5.5 micrograms of total RNA per sample. Trimming took 1 base from V and 7 from J, leaving 13 bases between them. The CDR3 is made up of 15 amino acids. CDR1 and CDR2 (germline): SNHLY, FYNNEI. Points on this clonotype: Its cognate antigen is unknown.

The chain links TRBV2 to TRBJ2-2; D may be TRBD2 (6 bases). The receptor was derived from a woman in her sixties in good health. Sequenced material: blood. The CDR3 is CASSEVRPGGGELFF. DNA for the CDR3: TGTGCCAGCAGTGAAGTTCGCCCCGGGGGCGGGGAGCTGTTTTTT.